The 21 T cell receptor beta chains presented below share a single source sample, sequenced in a study of PD-1 blockade in classical Hodgkin lymphoma. Autologous stem cell transplantation was followed by relapse in every patient, and brentuximab vedotin exposure varied. Profiled with immunoSEQ multiplex PCR; TCRdb holds only in-frame clones, not every one. The table includes approximately 160,000 clones, 78% detected once. Material: peripheral blood mononuclear cells (PBMCs), obtained before the second cycle of nivolumab. Source of these receptors: a human donor with classical Hodgkin lymphoma.

The chain links TRBV5-1 to TRBJ2-1; TRBD2 matches 8 bases. Germline V gene lookup returns CDR1 SGHRS and CDR2 YFSETQ. V shed 0 bases and J 9 bases; nucleotides not matched to a gene: 11. The CDR3 loop spans 16 amino acids. The CDR3 DNA follows: TGCGCCAGCAGCTTGGGGAGCGGGAGTGGGAAGGTTGAGCAGTTCTTC. Translation gives CASSLGSGSGKVEQFF.

This clone came up a few times. This chain joins TRBV4-2 and TRBJ2-1, with 10 nucleotides matching TRBD2. CDR3 length: 20 residues. The trim removed 0 bases at V and 5 bases at J, leaving 16 bases unmatched. Germline V gene lookup returns CDR1 LGHNA and CDR2 YNFKEQ. Written as DNA, the CDR3 is TGTGCCAGCAGCCAAGATCGGCTAGCGGGGGACATAAGGGTTAACAATGAGCAGTTCTTC. Its translation: CASSQDRLAGDIRVNNEQFF.

V is TRBV28 and J is TRBJ2-3; TRBD1 is a possible D gene (6 bases). Germline V gene lookup returns CDR1 MDHEN and CDR2 SYDVKM. Trimming stripped 8 bases from V and 9 bases from J, with 18 bases between. This CDR3 is 13 amino acids long. This chain's CDR3 is CASVAGARRTQYF. The CDR3 DNA sequence: TGTGCCAGCGTGGCAGGGGCGAGGCGGACGCAGTATTTT.

V usage is TRBV13 and J usage is TRBJ2-7, with a tentative D call TRBD2 (5 bases). Between the trimmed V and J ends, which lost 5 bases and 6 bases, there was a span of 11 bases. The length of the CDR3 is 12 residues. Germline CDR1 and CDR2: PRHDT and FYEKMQ (reference sequence). The CDR3 here is CASSLTSIEQYF. As DNA, the CDR3 is TGTGCCAGCAGCCTTACTAGTATCGAGCAGTACTTC.

The J gene is TRBJ2-7, the V gene TRBV5-1; D is uncertain. Germline CDR1 SGHRS, CDR2 YFSETQ. The length of the CDR3 is 12 residues. The ends were cut back, 4 bases at V and 5 bases at J, with 10 bases in the middle. The CDR3 here is CASSPPSHEQYF. The CDR3 DNA is TGCGCCAGCAGCCCCCCGTCCCACGAGCAGTACTTC.

The chain carries TRBV18 and TRBJ1-3, with no clear D. Germline V gene sequence: CDR1 KGHSH, CDR2 LQKENI. Trimming left V 0 bases short and J 0 bases short, with 6 bases between. There are 15 residues in the CDR3. CDR3 sequence (DNA): TGTGCCAGCTCACCACCGAGTCTCTCTGGAAACACCATATATTTT. Translating it yields CASSPPSLSGNTIYF. Variable domain in full (rest from reference TRBV18 and TRBJ1-3): NAGVMQNPRHLVRRRGQEARLRCSPMKGHSHVYWYRQLPEEGLKFMVYLQKENIIDESGMPKERFSAEFPKEGPSILRIQQVVRGDSAAYFCASSPPSLSGNTIYFGEGSWLTVV.

CDR3 nucleotides: TGCGCCAGCAGCCACTCGACCGGGAGTGAAGCTTTCTTT. It translates to CASSHSTGSEAFF. This sequence joins TRBV4-3 and TRBJ1-1; D not certain. Germline CDR1 LGHNA, CDR2 YSLEER. The length of the CDR3 is 13 residues. Trimming pared 3 bases from V and 7 bases from J, leaving 12 bases between.

This chain uses TRBV4-1 with TRBJ2-7; TRBD2 is a possible D gene (7 bases). The CDR3 is made up of 16 amino acids. Looked up from germline, CDR1 is MGHRA and CDR2 is YSYEKL. Trimming pared 1 base from V and 2 bases from J, leaving 15 bases between. The CDR3 protein is CASSQATAGQPYEQYF. Written as DNA, the CDR3 is TGCGCCAGCAGCCAAGCCACAGCGGGACAACCCTACGAGCAGTACTTC.

The V gene is TRBV7-2, the J gene TRBJ2-3, with D hard to call. Germline assignment: CDR1 SGHTA and CDR2 FQGNSA. V gave up 1 base and J gave up 0 bases, with 11 bases separating them. This CDR3 spans 16 amino acids. CDR3 residues: CASSLVVHPSTDTQYF. CDR3 DNA: TGTGCCAGCAGCTTAGTAGTACACCCTAGCACAGATACGCAGTATTTT.

This chain connects TRBV19 to TRBJ2-7; D is perhaps TRBD2 (6 bases). The germline CDR1 and CDR2 sequences are LNHDA and SQIVND (reference sequence). The CDR3 covers 15 residues. Trimming stripped 3 bases from V and 0 bases from J, with 12 bases between. Here the CDR3 DNA reads TGTGCCAGTAGTATCGTCCGGGGGTACTCCTACGAGCAGTACTTC. Translation: CASSIVRGYSYEQYF.

V usage is TRBV28 and J usage is TRBJ2-1; perhaps TRBD2 as D (6 bases). CDR3 length: 15 amino acids. Trimming pared 5 bases from V and 7 bases from J, leaving 18 bases between. Germline values: CDR1 MDHEN, CDR2 SYDVKM. The CDR3: CASSPPGLRGNEQFF. Here the CDR3 DNA reads TGTGCCAGCAGTCCGCCGGGACTCCGGGGGAATGAGCAGTTCTTC. Combining the CDR3 with reference TRBV28 and TRBJ2-1 gives the whole variable domain DVKVTQSSRYLVKRTGEKVFLECVQDMDHENMFWYRQDPGLGLRLIYFSYDVKMKEKGDIPEGYSVSREKKERFSLILESASTNQTSMYLCASSPPGLRGNEQFFGPGTRLTVL.

The chain employs TRBV18 and TRBJ2-3; D unclear. Trimming shortened V by 2 bases and J by 1 base, and 7 bases separated the two germline ends. The CDR3 has 14 amino acids. CDR1 and CDR2 (germline): KGHSH, LQKENI. The CDR3 nucleotides read TGTGCCAGCTCACCAGGGCAGGGCACAGATACGCAGTATTTT. This encodes CASSPGQGTDTQYF.

This clone came up a few times. This rearrangement joins TRBV29-1 to TRBJ1-1, with D possibly matching TRBD1 (6 bases). From germline, CDR1 is SQVTM and CDR2 ANQGSEA. The germline V and J ends were trimmed by 3 bases and 0 bases, with 8 bases remaining between them. The CDR3 runs to 13 residues. The CDR3: CSVEGHLNTEAFF. Here the CDR3 DNA reads TGCAGCGTTGAGGGACACTTGAACACTGAAGCTTTCTTT.

The chain joins TRBV2 to TRBJ1-5; the match to TRBD1 covers 12 bases. Trimming removed 6 bases from V and 0 bases from J; junction bases left unmatched: 6. CDR3 length: 17 residues. Germline CDR1 reads SNHLY; CDR2 reads FYNNEI. CDR3 region: CASRRDRGPGSNQPQHF. For the CDR3, the DNA is TGTGCCAGCAGAAGGGACAGGGGGCCTGGTAGCAATCAGCCCCAGCATTTT.

This sequence joins TRBV28 and TRBJ2-7; D gene unclear. V was cut by 2 bases and J by 3 bases, with 2 bases left in between. The CDR3 is 11 residues long. Germline-derived CDR1 and CDR2 are MDHEN and SYDVKM. CDR3 sequence: CASSLGYEQYF. The CDR3 nucleotides are TGTGCCAGCAGTTTAGGCTACGAGCAGTACTTC.

The gene calls are TRBV7-2 and TRBJ2-2; 13 nucleotides line up with TRBD2. The CDR3 runs to 18 residues. V lost 2 bases and J lost 4; bases outside the gene matches: 7. The V gene's germline CDR1 is SGHTA and CDR2 FQGNSA. Written as DNA, the CDR3 is TGTGCCAGCAGCTTAAGACTAGCGGGGGGCCCGAGCACCGGGGAGCTGTTTTTT. Translation: CASSLRLAGGPSTGELFF.

V is TRBV6-5 and J is TRBJ1-5, with 8 bases lining up with TRBD1. The V gene end was trimmed by 6 bases and the J gene end by 7 bases; junction bases not matched to a gene: 8. CDR3 length: 14 amino acids. The germline V gene encodes CDR1 MNHEY and CDR2 SVGAGI. CDR3 coding DNA: TGTGCCAGCAGCCTCCGGGACAGGAGGCAGCCCCAGCATTTT. It translates to CASSLRDRRQPQHF.

The rearrangement uses TRBV7-3 and TRBJ2-7, with D tentatively TRBD1 or TRBD2 (7 bases each). Trimming took 2 bases from V and 6 from J, leaving 11 bases between them. Germline lookup yields CDR1 SGHTA and CDR2 FQGTGA. The CDR3 is 13 residues long. Here the CDR3 reads CASSLDREGEQYF. In DNA, the CDR3 is TGTGCCAGCAGCTTAGACAGGGAGGGCGAGCAGTACTTC.

V and J are TRBV6-6 and TRBJ2-3; 9 bases match TRBD2. The CDR3 has 16 residues. After removal of 4 bases from V and 0 bases from J, the junction contained 5 bases not matched to a gene. Germline V gives CDR1 MNHNY, CDR2 SVGAGI (reference sequence). CDR3 bases: TGTGCCAGCAGTTTGACTAGCGGAACTAGCACAGATACGCAGTATTTT. Its translation: CASSLTSGTSTDTQYF.

The genes are TRBV11-1 and TRBJ2-5; no clear D gene. V was cut by 5 bases and J by 4 bases, with 11 bases left in between. CDR1 and CDR2 (germline): SGHAT, FQDESV (reference sequence). The CDR3 length is 13 residues. CDR3 DNA: TGTGCCAGCAGCCAGGACCGGGCAGAGACCCAGTACTTC. Its translation: CASSQDRAETQYF.

The chain carries TRBV7-3 and TRBJ2-3; TRBD1 agrees at 8 bases. The CDR3 has 15 residues. V shed 5 bases, J shed 3 bases, and the junction held 7 bases outside the gene matches. CDR1 SGHTA and CDR2 FQGTGA come from the germline V gene. The CDR3 DNA sequence: TGTGCCAGCAGCCCCACCAGACAGGGGACAGATACGCAGTATTTT. Translated, it gives CASSPTRQGTDTQYF.